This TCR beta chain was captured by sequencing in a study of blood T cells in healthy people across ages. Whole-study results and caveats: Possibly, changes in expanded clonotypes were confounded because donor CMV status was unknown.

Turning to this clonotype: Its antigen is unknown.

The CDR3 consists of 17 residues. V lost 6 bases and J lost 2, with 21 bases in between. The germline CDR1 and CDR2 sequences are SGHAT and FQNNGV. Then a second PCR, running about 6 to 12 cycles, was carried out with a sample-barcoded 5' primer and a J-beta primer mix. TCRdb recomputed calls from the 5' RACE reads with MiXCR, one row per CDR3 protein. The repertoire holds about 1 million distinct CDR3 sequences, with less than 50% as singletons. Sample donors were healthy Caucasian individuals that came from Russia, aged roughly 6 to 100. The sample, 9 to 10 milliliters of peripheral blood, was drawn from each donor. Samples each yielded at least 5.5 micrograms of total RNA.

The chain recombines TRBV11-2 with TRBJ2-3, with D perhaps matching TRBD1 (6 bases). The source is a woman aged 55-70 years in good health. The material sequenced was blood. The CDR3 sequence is CASRLIAGTGITDTQYF. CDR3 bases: TGTGCCAGCAGGCTCATTGCCGGCACAGGGATCACAGATACGCAGTATTTT.